This TCR beta chain was captured by sequencing in a study of blood T cell repertoires in COVID-19. Study-wide background: The United States, Italy and Spain supplied acute and convalescent COVID-19 samples. From T cells, B-cell-depleted T cells, or PBMCs came the material, which was cDNA or gDNA.

Trimming removed 6 bases from V and 4 bases from J; junction bases left unmatched: 7. This CDR3 is built from 14 residues. CDR1 is LNHDA, CDR2 SQIVND, per germline (reference sequence). In the original workflow: Estimated nucleated cell counts came from reference gene primer amplification. TCRdb keeps only in-frame clones here, not all; method: immunoSEQ multiplex PCR. V and J calls and clone size are copied from that table; D and trimming were computed from the DNA. The sample holds under 250,000 clones, 87% seen once. This TCR was sampled from a man younger than 35 with active or convalescent COVID-19. The V call is TRBV19, the J call TRBJ1-1, with 8 bases lining up with TRBD1. Sequences were obtained from peripheral blood. The CDR3 DNA reads TGTGCCAGTAGGACGGACAGGGTCATCACTGAAGCTTTCTTT. The encoded protein is CASRTDRVITEAFF.